These 12 T cell receptor beta chains were all obtained from the same sample, sequenced in a study of T cell responses to AZD1222 COVID-19 vaccine. Assay: immunoSEQ multiplex PCR; the TCRdb copy retains only in-frame clones and omits some. The table includes over 85,000 clones, 88% detected once. This specimen was peripheral blood, taken on day 0 of AZD1222 vaccination. These receptor sequences come from an adult in good health.

The V and J genes are TRBV30 and TRBJ1-6; D is uncertain. The V gene's germline CDR1 is GTSNPN and CDR2 SVGIG (reference sequence). The CDR3 is 14 amino acids. V was clipped by 4 bases and J by 3 bases, with 10 bases between them. This CDR3 reads CAWTGNIYNSPLHF. The CDR3 region has the DNA TGTGCCTGGACAGGAAACATCTATAATTCACCCCTCCACTTT.

The rearrangement links TRBV5-6 to TRBJ2-2; D may correspond to TRBD1 or TRBD2 (7 bases each). The CDR3 sequence is 15 residues long. Trimming took 4 bases from V and 5 from J, leaving 15 bases between them. Germline-derived CDR1 and CDR2 are SGHDT and YYEEEE. The CDR3 nucleotides are TGTGCCAGCAGCCGTAGACAGGGAGGGACCGGGGAGCTGTTTTTT. Translating gives CASSRRQGGTGELFF.

This chain links TRBV11-3 with TRBJ1-1, with a weak D call TRBD1 (6 bases). The germline V and J ends were trimmed by 5 bases and 11 bases, with 15 bases remaining between them. CDR1 is SGHNT and CDR2 is YENEEA in the germline V gene. This CDR3 comprises 12 residues. CDR3 DNA sequence: TGTGCCAGCAGCCCCGGGGGCTACGGGGCTTTCTTT. It translates to CASSPGGYGAFF.

About this clone: This CDR3 is also generated by other DNA sequences in the sample. The V and J genes are TRBV5-1 and TRBJ2-1; D is possibly TRBD1 or TRBD2 (5 bases each). V lost 0 bases, J lost 4 bases, and 8 bases lay in between. CDR3 size: 14 residues. Germline V CDR1 and CDR2: SGHRS, YFSETQ. The CDR3: CASSLAGAYNEQFF. The CDR3, as DNA: TGCGCCAGCAGCTTGGCCGGGGCTTACAATGAGCAGTTCTTC.

The chain links TRBV19 to TRBJ2-7, with 13 bases identical to TRBD2. There are 16 residues in the CDR3. J lost 3 bases, V lost 5 bases, and 7 bases had no gene match. Germline V gene lookup returns CDR1 LNHDA and CDR2 SQIVND (reference sequence). The CDR3 DNA sequence: TGTGCCAGTAGTCAGTCCGGGACTAGCGGGAACTACGAGCAGTACTTC. The encoded protein is CASSQSGTSGNYEQYF.

The chain employs TRBV24-1 and TRBJ1-5; D unclear. The germline V gene encodes CDR1 KGHDR and CDR2 SFDVKD. The CDR3 extends over 13 amino acids. Deletions cut 6 bases from V and 7 bases from J, with 12 bases between. The chain's CDR3 is CATSSRPGQPQHF. The CDR3 DNA reads as TGTGCCACCAGTTCCAGGCCAGGACAGCCCCAGCATTTT.

This clone has more than one count but fewer than ten. This rearrangement joins TRBV7-8 to TRBJ1-2; D gene uncertain. Trimming removed 1 base at V and 5 bases at J, with 11 bases between. This CDR3 contains 14 residues. Looked up from germline, CDR1 is SGHVS and CDR2 is FQNEAQ. This chain's CDR3 is CASSLEVADYGYTF. The CDR3 nucleotides read TGTGCCAGCAGCTTAGAGGTGGCGGATTATGGCTACACCTTC.

CDR3 loop: CASSQVSGGRSYNEQFF. The CDR3 region has the DNA TGCGCCAGCAGCCAAGTTAGCGGGGGGCGTTCCTACAATGAGCAGTTCTTC. The V gene is TRBV4-1, the J gene TRBJ2-1, with 10 bases aligning to TRBD2. This CDR3 comprises 17 residues. The J segment lost 1 base and the V segment lost 1 base, leaving 4 bases of the junction unmatched. The germline V gene encodes CDR1 MGHRA and CDR2 YSYEKL.

V and J are TRBV10-2 and TRBJ2-3, with no clear D. The V gene lost 6 bases and the J gene lost 1 base, with 8 bases spanning the gap. Germline V lookup: CDR1 WSHSY, CDR2 SAAADI. The CDR3 covers 13 residues. CDR3 DNA sequence: TGCGCCAGCAGCCCGGACCGCACAGATACGCAGTATTTT. It specifies CASSPDRTDTQYF.

The sample holds many counts of this clone. The chain links TRBV11-3 to TRBJ1-1; D is possibly TRBD1 (6 bases). V was cut by 0 bases and J by 3 bases, with 14 bases left in between. From germline, CDR1 is SGHNT and CDR2 YENEEA. The CDR3 totals 16 residues. Written as DNA, the CDR3 is TGTGCCAGCAGCTTAGATGGCAGGGGAGGGGACACTGAAGCTTTCTTT. It is translated as CASSLDGRGGDTEAFF.

The chain couples TRBV10-2 to TRBJ2-7; possibly TRBD1 or TRBD2 for D (5 bases each). Germline loops: CDR1 WSHSY, CDR2 SAAADI. Trimming left V 6 bases short and J 2 bases short, with 14 bases between. The CDR3 contains 14 residues. CDR3 DNA: TGCGCCAGCAGCAAGGGACGTTTGGCCTACGAGCAGTACTTC. Protein sequence: CASSKGRLAYEQYF.

CDR3 in amino acids: CASSQVDSVMNTEAFF. The DNA of the CDR3 is TGCGCCAGCAGCCAAGTGGACAGCGTCATGAACACTGAAGCTTTCTTT. V usage is TRBV4-1 and J usage is TRBJ1-1; a possible D gene is TRBD1 (6 bases). The V end lost 1 base, the J end lost 0 bases, and 12 bases lay between the germline ends. This CDR3 contains 16 residues. Germline assignment: CDR1 MGHRA and CDR2 YSYEKL.